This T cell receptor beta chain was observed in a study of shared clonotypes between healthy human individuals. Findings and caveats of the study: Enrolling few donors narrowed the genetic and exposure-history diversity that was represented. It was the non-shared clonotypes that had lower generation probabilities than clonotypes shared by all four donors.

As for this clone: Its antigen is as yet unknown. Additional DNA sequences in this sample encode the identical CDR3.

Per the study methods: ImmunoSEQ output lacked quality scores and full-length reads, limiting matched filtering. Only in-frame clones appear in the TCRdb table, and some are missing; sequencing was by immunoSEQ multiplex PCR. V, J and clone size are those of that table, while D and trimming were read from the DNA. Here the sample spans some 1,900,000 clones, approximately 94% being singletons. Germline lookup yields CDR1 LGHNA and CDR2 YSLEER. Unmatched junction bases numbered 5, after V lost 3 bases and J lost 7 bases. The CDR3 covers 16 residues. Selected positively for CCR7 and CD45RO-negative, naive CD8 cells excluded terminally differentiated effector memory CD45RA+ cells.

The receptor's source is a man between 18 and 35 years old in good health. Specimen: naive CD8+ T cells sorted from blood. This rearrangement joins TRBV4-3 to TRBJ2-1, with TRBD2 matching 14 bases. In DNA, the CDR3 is TGCGCCAGCAGCCAGGGACTAGCGGGAGTTTTTAATGAGCAGTTCTTC. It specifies CASSQGLAGVFNEQFF.